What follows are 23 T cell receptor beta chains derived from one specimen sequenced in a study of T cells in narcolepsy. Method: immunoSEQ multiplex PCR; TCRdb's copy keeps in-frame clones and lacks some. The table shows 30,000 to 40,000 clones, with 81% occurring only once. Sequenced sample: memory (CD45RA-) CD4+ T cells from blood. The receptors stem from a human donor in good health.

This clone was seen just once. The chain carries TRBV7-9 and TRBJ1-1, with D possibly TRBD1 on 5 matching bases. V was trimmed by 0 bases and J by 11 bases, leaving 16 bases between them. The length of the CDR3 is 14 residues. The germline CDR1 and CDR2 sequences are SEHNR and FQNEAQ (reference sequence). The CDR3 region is CASSLAPQAGYAFF. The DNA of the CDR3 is TGTGCCAGCAGCTTAGCCCCTCAAGCAGGGTATGCTTTCTTT.

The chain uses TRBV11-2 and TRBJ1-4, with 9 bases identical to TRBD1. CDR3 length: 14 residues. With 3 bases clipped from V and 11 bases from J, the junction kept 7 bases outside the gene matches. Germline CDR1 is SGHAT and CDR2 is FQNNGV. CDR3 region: CASSFGTGWDKLFF. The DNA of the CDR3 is TGTGCCAGCAGCTTTGGGACAGGGTGGGATAAACTGTTTTTT.

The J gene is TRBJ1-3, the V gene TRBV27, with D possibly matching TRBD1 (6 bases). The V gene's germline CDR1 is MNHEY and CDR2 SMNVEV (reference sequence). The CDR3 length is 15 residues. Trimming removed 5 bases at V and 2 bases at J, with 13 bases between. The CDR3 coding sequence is TGTGCCAGCAGTACAAGGGGGTTTCCTGGAAACACCATATATTTT. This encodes CASSTRGFPGNTIYF.

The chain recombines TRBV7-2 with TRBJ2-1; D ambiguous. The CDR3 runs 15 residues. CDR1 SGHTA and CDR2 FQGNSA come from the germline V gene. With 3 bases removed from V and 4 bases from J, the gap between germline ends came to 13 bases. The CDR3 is CASSLDRSRYNEQFF. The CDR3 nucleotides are TGTGCCAGCAGCTTGGATCGATCAAGATACAATGAGCAGTTCTTC.

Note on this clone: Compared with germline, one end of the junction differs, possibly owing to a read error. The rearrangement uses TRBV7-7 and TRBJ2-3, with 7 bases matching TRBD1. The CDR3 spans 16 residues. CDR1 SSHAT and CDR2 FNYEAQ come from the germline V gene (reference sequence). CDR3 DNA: TGTGCTAGCAGCCAGGGACAGTTCCCTAGCACAGATACGCAGTATTTT. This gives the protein CASSQGQFPSTDTQYF.

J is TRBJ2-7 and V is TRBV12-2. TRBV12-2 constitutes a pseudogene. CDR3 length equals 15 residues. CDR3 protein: CASRLGKDGSYEQYF. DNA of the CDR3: TGTGCAAGTCGCCTTGGGAAGGACGGCTCCTACGAGCAGTACTTC.

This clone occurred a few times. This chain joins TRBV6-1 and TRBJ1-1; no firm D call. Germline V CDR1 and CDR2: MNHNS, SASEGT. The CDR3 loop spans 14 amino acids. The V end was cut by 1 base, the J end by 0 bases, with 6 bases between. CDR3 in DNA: TGTGCCAGCAGTGAAGGCAAAATGAACACTGAAGCTTTCTTT. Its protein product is CASSEGKMNTEAFF.

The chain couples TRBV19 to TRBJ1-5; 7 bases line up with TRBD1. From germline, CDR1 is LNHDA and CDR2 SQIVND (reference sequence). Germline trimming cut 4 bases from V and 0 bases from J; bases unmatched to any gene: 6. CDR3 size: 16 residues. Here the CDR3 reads CASSTTGKYSNQPQHF. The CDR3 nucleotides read TGTGCCAGTAGTACGACAGGGAAATATAGCAATCAGCCCCAGCATTTT.

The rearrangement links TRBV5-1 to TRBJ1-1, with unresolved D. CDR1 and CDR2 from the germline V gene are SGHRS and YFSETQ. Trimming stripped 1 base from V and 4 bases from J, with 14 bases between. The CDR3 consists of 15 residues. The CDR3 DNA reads TGCGCCAGCAGCTTGCACGACCGGGATGGCACTGAAGCTTTCTTT. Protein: CASSLHDRDGTEAFF.

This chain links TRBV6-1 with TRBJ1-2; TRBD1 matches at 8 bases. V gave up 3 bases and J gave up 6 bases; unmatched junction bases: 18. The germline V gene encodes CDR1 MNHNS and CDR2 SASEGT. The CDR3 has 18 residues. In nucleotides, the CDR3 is TGTGCCAGCAGTGAGGTATCGGTCCTTAGACAGGGGAGCGATGGCTACACCTTC. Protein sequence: CASSEVSVLRQGSDGYTF.

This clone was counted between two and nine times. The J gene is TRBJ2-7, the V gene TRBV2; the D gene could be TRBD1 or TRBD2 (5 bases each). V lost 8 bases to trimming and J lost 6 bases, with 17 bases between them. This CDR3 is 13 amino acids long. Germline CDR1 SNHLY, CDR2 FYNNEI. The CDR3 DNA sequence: TGTGCCAGCGCCTACCCCCCAGGGACCGAGCAGTACTTC. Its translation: CASAYPPGTEQYF.

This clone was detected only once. As DNA, the CDR3 is TGTGCCAGCAGCTTACAGTGGGAGGGATCCTACAATGAGCAGTTCTTC. Protein: CASSLQWEGSYNEQFF. The genes are TRBV7-8 and TRBJ2-1, with TRBD2 matching over 7 bases. J was trimmed by 1 base and V by 2 bases; bases with no gene match: 5. CDR3 size: 16 residues. The germline V gene encodes CDR1 SGHVS and CDR2 FQNEAQ.

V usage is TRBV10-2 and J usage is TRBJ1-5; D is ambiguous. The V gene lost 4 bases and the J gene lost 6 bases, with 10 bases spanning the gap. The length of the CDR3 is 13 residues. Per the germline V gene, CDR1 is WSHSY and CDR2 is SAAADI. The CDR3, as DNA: TGCGCCAGCAGTGCTGGGAGGACTCAGCCCCAGCATTTT. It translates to CASSAGRTQPQHF.

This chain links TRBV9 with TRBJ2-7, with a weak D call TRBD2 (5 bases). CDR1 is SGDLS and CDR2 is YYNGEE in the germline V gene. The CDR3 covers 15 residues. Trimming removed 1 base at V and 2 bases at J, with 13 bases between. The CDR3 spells CASSVSPSPAYEQYF. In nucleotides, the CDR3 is TGTGCCAGCAGCGTATCTCCTAGCCCAGCCTACGAGCAGTACTTC.

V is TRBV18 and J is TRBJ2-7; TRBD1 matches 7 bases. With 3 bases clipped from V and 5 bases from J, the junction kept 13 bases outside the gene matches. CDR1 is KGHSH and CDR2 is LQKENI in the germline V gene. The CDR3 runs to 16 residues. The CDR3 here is CASSPAVAGGRNEQYF. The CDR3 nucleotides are TGTGCCAGCTCACCCGCAGTGGCAGGGGGACGAAACGAGCAGTACTTC.

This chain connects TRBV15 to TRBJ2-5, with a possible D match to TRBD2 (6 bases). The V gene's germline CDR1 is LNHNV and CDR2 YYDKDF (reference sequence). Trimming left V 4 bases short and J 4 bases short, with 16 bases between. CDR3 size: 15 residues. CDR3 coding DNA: TGTGCCACCAGCACCGGGACGCGGGGCCGAGAGACCCAGTACTTC. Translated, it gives CATSTGTRGRETQYF.

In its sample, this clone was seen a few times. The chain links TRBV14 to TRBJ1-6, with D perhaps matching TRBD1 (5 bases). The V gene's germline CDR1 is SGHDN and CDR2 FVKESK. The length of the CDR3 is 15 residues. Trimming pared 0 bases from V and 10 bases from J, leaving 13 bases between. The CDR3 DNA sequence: TGTGCCAGCAGCCAAGATCCGCAGGGAAAGTCACCCCTCCACTTT. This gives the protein CASSQDPQGKSPLHF.

In DNA, the CDR3 is TGTGCCAGTAGTGTCAGCACTTATGGCTACACCTTC. Translation: CASSVSTYGYTF. J is TRBJ1-2 and V is TRBV19, with unresolved D. V was cut by 5 bases and J by 5 bases, with 9 bases left in between. CDR1 and CDR2 from the germline V gene are LNHDA and SQIVND (reference sequence). CDR3 length: 12 residues.

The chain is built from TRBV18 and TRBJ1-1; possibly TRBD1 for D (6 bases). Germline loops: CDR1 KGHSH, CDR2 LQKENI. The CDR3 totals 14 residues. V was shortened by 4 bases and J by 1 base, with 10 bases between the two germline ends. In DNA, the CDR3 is TGTGCCAGCTCACTCGGACAGCGGAACACTGAAGCTTTCTTT. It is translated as CASSLGQRNTEAFF.

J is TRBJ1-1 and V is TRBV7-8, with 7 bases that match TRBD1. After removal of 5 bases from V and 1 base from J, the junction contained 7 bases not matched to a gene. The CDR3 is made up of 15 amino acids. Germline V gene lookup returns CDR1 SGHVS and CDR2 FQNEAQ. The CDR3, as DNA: TGTGCCAGCAGCCTTCACAGGGGTCAGAACACTGAAGCTTTCTTT. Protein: CASSLHRGQNTEAFF.

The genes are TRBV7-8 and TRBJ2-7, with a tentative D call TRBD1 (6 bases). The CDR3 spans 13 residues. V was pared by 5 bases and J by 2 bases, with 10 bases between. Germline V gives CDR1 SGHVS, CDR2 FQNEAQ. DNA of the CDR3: TGTGCCAGCAGCAGGGGGTTTGCCTACGAGCAGTACTTC. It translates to CASSRGFAYEQYF.

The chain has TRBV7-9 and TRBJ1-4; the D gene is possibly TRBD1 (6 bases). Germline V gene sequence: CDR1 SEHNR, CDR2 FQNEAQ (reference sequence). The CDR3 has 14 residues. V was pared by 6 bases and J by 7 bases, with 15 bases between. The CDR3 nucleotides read TGTGCCAGCAGATTGACTCAGGGGAGTGAAAAACTGTTTTTT. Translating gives CASRLTQGSEKLFF.

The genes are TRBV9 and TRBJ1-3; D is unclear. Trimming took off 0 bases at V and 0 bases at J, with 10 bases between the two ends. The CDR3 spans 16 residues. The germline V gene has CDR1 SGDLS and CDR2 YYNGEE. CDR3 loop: CASSVASASSGNTIYF. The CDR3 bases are TGTGCCAGCAGCGTAGCGTCGGCAAGCTCTGGAAACACCATATATTTT.